This T cell receptor beta chain derives from a study of T cells after yellow fever vaccination. TCRdb itself ran the 5' RACE reads through MiXCR, one entry per CDR3 protein. The sample carries a few hundred thousand distinct CDR3 sequences, approximately 4.3% recorded once. CDR1 is LNHNV and CDR2 is YYDKDF in the germline V gene (reference sequence). V was clipped by 0 bases and J by 1 base, with 11 bases between them. This CDR3 contains 16 residues. There are a few counts of this clonotype. The source is a man aged 18 to 35 who received the YFV17D yellow fever vaccine. The source was PBMCs, collected 15 days after the yellow fever booster vaccination. This chain connects TRBV15 to TRBJ2-3, with D tentatively TRBD2 (5 bases). This CDR3 reads CATSRDGGAGTDTQYF. CDR3 in DNA: TGTGCCACCAGCAGAGATGGAGGCGCTGGCACAGATACGCAGTATTTT.